The T cell receptor beta chain described here comes from a study of cytomegalovirus exposure and HLA in healthy donors. Findings and limits, study-wide: Another analysis was done later, and it associated 16,951 TCR beta sequences with HLA alleles at 0.05 false discovery rate.

Primers: 60 Vbeta forward and 13 Jbeta reverse. Generated by immunoSEQ multiplex PCR, the TCRdb table keeps only in-frame clones and is missing some. Here the sample spans 150,000 to 200,000 clones, 65% to 80% being singletons. Germline V gene lookup returns CDR1 SNHLY and CDR2 FYNNEI. This CDR3 is 12 amino acids long. V shed 10 bases and J shed 6 bases, with 12 bases lying between them. For this clone: No antigen is known for it.

The chain joins TRBV2 to TRBJ1-4, with a tentative D call TRBD1 (5 bases). The sample was PBMCs. This sequence was found in a man in his late teens or twenties in good health and CMV-seropositive. This chain's CDR3 is CATQGSDEKLFF. CDR3 in DNA: TGTGCCACCCAGGGCAGTGATGAAAAACTGTTTTTT.